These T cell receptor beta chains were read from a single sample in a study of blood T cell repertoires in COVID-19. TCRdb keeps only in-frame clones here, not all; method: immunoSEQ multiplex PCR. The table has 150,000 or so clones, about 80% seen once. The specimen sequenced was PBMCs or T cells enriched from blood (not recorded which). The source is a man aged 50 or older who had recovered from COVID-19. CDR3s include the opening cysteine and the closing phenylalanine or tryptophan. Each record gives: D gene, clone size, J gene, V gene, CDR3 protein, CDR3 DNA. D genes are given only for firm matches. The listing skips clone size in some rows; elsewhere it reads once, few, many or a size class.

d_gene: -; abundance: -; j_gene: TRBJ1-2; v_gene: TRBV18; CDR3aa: CASSPKVSSNYGYTF; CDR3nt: TGTGCCAGCTCACCCAAAGTTAGCTCTAACTATGGCTACACCTTC
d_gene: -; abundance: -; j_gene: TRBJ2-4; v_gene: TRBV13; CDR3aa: CASSSTWTLAKNIQYF; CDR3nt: TGTGCCAGCAGCTCAACTTGGACATTAGCCAAAAACATTCAGTACTTC
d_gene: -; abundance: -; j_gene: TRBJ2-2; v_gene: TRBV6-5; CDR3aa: CASSYFSSAGTGELFF; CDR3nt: TGTGCCAGCAGTTACTTCAGTTCGGCGGGCACCGGGGAGCTGTTTTTT
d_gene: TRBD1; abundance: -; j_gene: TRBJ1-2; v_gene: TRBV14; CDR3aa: CASSPPPQGWSLYNYGYTF; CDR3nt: TGTGCCAGCAGCCCCCCTCCACAGGGGTGGTCCCTTTATAACTATGGCTACACCTTC
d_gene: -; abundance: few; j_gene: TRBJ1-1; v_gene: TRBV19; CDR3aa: CASKDMNTEAFF; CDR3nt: TGTGCCAGTAAAGACATGAACACTGAAGCTTTCTTT
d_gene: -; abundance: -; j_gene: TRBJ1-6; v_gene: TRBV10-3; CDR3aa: CAISSGQQNSPLHF; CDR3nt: TGTGCCATCAGTTCTGGACAGCAAAATTCACCCCTCCACTTT
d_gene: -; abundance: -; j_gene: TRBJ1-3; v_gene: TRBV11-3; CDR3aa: CARVASWGIAGNTIYF; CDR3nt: TGTGCCAGGGTCGCTTCTTGGGGCATCGCTGGAAACACCATATATTTT
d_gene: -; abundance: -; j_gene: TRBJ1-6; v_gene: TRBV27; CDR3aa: CASTIGGGYSPLHF; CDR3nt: TGTGCCAGCACCATTGGGGGGGGATACTCACCCCTCCACTTT
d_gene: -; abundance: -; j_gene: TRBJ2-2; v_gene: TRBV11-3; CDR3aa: CASGEPTGELFF; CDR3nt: TGTGCCAGCGGAGAGCCCACCGGGGAGCTGTTTTTT
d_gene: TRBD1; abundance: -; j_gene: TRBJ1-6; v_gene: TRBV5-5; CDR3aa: CASSFLTGASPLHF; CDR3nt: TGTGCCAGCAGCTTCCTGACAGGGGCTTCACCCCTCCACTTT
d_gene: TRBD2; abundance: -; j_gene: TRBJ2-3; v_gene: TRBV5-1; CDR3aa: CASSGAGTSTDTQYF; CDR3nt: TGCGCCAGCAGCGGAGCGGGGACTAGCACAGATACGCAGTATTTT
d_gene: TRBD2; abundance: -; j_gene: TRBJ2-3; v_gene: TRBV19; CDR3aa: CASSTTSGFGTDTQYF; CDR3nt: TGTGCCAGTAGTACCACTAGCGGCTTTGGTACAGATACGCAGTATTTT
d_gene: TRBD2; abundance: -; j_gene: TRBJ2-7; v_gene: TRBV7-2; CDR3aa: CASSFSGAGALASYEQYF; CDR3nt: TGTGCCAGCAGCTTCTCCGGAGCGGGGGCCTTGGCCTCCTACGAGCAGTACTTC
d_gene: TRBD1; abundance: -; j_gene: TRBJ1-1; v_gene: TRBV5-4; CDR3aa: CASSFGGGGGTEAFF; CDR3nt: TGTGCCAGCAGCTTCGGAGGGGGCGGCGGCACTGAAGCTTTCTTT
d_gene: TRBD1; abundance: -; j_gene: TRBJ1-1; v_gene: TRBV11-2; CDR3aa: CASSSFGQGSEAFF; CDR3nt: TGTGCCAGCAGCTCCTTCGGACAGGGCTCTGAAGCTTTCTTT
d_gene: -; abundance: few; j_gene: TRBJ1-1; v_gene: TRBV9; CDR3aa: CASSPSQGNTEAFF; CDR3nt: TGTGCCAGCAGCCCTTCACAGGGGAACACTGAAGCTTTCTTT
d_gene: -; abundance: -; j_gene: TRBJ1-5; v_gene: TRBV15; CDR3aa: CATSKQGNQPQHF; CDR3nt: TGTGCCACCAGCAAGCAGGGGAATCAGCCCCAGCATTTT
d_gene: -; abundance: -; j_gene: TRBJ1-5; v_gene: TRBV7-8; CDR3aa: CASSLVTGGSNQPQHF; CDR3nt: TGTGCCAGCAGCTTAGTTACGGGGGGTAGCAATCAGCCCCAGCATTTT
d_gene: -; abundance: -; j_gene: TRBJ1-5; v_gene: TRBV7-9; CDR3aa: CASSPGGYSNQPQHF; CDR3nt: TGTGCCAGCAGCCCTGGGGGGTATAGCAATCAGCCCCAGCATTTT
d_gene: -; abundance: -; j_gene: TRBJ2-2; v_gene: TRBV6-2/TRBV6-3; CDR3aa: CASSYRQNTGELFF; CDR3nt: TGTGCCAGCAGTTACCGACAGAACACCGGGGAGCTGTTTTTT
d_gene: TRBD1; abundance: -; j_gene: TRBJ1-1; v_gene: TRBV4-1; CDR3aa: CASSQGGTGVLTEAFF; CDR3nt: TGCGCCAGCAGCCAAGGCGGGACAGGGGTGTTGACTGAAGCTTTCTTT
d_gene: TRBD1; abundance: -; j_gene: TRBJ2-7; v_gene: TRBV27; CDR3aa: CASSYYPGTGAGEQYF; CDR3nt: TGTGCCAGCAGTTACTATCCTGGGACAGGGGCGGGCGAGCAGTACTTC
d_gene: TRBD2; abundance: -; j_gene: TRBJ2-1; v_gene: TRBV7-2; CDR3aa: CASSLGLAGVYNEQFF; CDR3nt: TGTGCCAGCAGTTTGGGACTAGCGGGGGTCTACAATGAGCAGTTCTTC
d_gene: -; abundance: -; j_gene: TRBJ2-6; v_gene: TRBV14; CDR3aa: CASSQSRSGANVLTF; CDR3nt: TGTGCCAGCAGCCAGAGTCGTTCTGGGGCCAACGTCCTGACTTTC
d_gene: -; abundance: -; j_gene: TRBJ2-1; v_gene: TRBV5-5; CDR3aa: CASSFPDWGYTGQFF; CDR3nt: TGTGCCAGCAGCTTTCCGGACTGGGGATACACGGGGCAGTTCTTC
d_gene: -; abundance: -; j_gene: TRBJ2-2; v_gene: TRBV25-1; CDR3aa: CASSEWGENTGELFF; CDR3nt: TGTGCCAGCAGTGAATGGGGAGAAAACACCGGGGAGCTGTTTTTT
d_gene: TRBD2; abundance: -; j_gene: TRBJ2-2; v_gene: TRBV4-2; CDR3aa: CASSQDIAGGWSTGELFF; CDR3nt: TGTGCCAGCAGCCAAGATATAGCGGGGGGGTGGAGCACCGGGGAGCTGTTTTTT
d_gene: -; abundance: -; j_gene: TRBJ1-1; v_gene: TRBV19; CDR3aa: CASSILQGEAFF; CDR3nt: TGTGCCAGTAGTATCCTACAGGGCGAAGCTTTCTTT
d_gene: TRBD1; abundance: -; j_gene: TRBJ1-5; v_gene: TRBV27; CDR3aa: CASAPRTGQNQPQHF; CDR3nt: TGTGCCAGCGCCCCCCGGACAGGGCAAAATCAGCCCCAGCATTTT
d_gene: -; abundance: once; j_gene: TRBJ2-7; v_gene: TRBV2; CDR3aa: CASLERLNSYEQYF; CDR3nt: TGTGCCAGTCTCGAGCGTTTGAATTCCTACGAGCAGTACTTC
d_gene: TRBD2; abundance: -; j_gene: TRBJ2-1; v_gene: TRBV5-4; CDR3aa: CASSSGLAGGQYNEQFF; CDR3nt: TGTGCCAGCAGCTCTGGACTAGCGGGGGGGCAGTACAATGAGCAGTTCTTC
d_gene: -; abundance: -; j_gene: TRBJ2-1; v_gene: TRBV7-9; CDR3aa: CARTPGAGGLTNEQFF; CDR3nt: TGTGCCAGGACCCCAGGGGCCGGGGGGCTAACGAATGAGCAGTTCTTC
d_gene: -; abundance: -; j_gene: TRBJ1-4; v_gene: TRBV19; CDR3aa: CASSRGDEKLFF; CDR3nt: TGTGCCAGTAGCAGGGGAGATGAAAAACTGTTTTTT
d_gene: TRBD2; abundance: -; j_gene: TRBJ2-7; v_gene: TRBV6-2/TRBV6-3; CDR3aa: CASSYERGGLPWLEQYF; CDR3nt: TGTGCCAGCAGTTACGAGCGGGGGGGCCTTCCTTGGCTCGAGCAGTACTTC
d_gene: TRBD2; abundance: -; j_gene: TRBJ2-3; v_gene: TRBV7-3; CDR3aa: CASSFSSGDTQYF; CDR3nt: TGTGCCAGCAGCTTTTCTAGCGGGGATACGCAGTATTTT
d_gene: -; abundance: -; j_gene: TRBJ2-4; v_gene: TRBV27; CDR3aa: CASSSRGGEAKNIQYF; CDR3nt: TGTGCCAGCAGTTCGCGGGGAGGTGAAGCCAAAAACATTCAGTACTTC
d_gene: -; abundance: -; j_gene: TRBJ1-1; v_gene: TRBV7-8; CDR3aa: CASSLGWQGGGKYTEAFF; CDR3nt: TGTGCCAGCAGCTTAGGTTGGCAGGGAGGAGGTAAATACACTGAAGCTTTCTTT
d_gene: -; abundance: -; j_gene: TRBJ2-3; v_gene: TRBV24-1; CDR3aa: CATSDLEGDTDTQYF; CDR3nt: TGTGCCACCAGTGATTTGGAGGGGGACACAGATACGCAGTATTTT
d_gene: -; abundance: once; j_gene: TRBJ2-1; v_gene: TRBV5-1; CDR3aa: CASSHPGNEQFF; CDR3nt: TGCGCCAGCAGCCATCCGGGCAATGAGCAGTTCTTC
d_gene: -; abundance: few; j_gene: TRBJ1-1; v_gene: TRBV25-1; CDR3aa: CASIGSWSTEAFF; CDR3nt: TGTGCCAGCATCGGATCCTGGAGTACTGAAGCTTTCTTT
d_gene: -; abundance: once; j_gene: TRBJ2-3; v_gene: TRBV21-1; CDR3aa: CASSKESAGGPITDTQYF; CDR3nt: TGTGCCAGCAGCAAAGAATCTGCGGGGGGGCCTATCACAGATACGCAGTATTTT
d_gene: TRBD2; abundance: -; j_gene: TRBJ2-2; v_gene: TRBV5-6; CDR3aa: CASSWGPSGGRAGELFF; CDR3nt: TGTGCCAGCAGCTGGGGTCCTAGCGGGGGAAGGGCCGGGGAGCTGTTTTTT